Listed below are T cell receptor beta chains from one sample, sequenced in a study of blood T cell repertoires in COVID-19. Repertoires were generated with immunoSEQ multiplex PCR, while TCRdb's copy carries only in-frame clones and drops some. Here the sample spans about 60,000 clones, approximately 90% being singletons. The specimen sequenced was peripheral blood. The receptors were sampled from a man in his 60s with acute or convalescent COVID-19. Both conserved end residues are trimmed from each CDR3. Fields, in order: V gene, J gene, CDR3 protein.

>TRBV7-2|TRBJ2-2
ASSLFTSGRTGELF
>TRBV28|TRBJ1-4
ASSPPGGRTNEKLF
>TRBV7-2|TRBJ2-7
ASSYSGSFDEQY
>TRBV27|TRBJ2-1
ASSSLRDHIQSNEQF
>TRBV6-4|TRBJ1-3
ASSLQSLNTIY
>TRBV28|TRBJ1-1
ASRPTEMNTEAF
>TRBV30|TRBJ2-7
AWSVGLASEEQY
>TRBV7-8|TRBJ1-3
ASSLVWGGGNTIY
>TRBV18|TRBJ2-5
ASSPPGETQY
>TRBV7-8|TRBJ1-1
ASSPRPGTGINTEAF
>TRBV6-5|TRBJ2-1
ASSYRTGQYNEQF
>TRBV6-6|TRBJ2-7
ASSPRDEQY
>TRBV28|TRBJ1-4
ASSFRDRRNEKLF
>TRBV3-1/TRBV3-2|TRBJ1-1
ASRSWSTEAF
>TRBV6-5|TRBJ2-3
ASSWDRSTDTQY
>TRBV5-6|TRBJ1-3
ASRTGTIGNTIY
>TRBV7-9|TRBJ2-7
ASSPRAVHLSYEQY
>TRBV28|TRBJ1-3
ASTSAGADSGNTIY
>TRBV10-3|TRBJ2-7
AISEVRTSGTPYEQY
>TRBV6-5|TRBJ1-1
ASKLDTEAF
>TRBV18|TRBJ1-1
ASSTQGDTEAF
>TRBV9|TRBJ1-2
ASSVGTGESGGYT
>TRBV18|TRBJ2-2
ASSPPTGNYNGELF
>TRBV30|TRBJ1-1
AWNPGGGLTNTEAF
>TRBV6-5|TRBJ1-5
ASSYLQGQPQH
>TRBV6-2/TRBV6-3|TRBJ1-1
ASSPGQGTEAF
>TRBV5-8|TRBJ2-7
ASSRPLDYPTYEQY
>TRBV10-3|TRBJ1-2
AISESTRIIYGYT
>TRBV28|TRBJ2-7
ASSLRTPYEQY
>TRBV5-8|TRBJ1-2
ASSLAGRESGYT
>TRBV6-5|TRBJ1-4
ASSYSTGGKLF
>TRBV19|TRBJ2-2
ASSIIDRELF
>TRBV11-3|TRBJ1-6
ASSLGRTEHSPLH